One sample yielded the 22 T cell receptor beta chains listed below, sequenced in a study of a mutant IDH1 vaccine in newly diagnosed glioma. The time point here: week 23, last vaccination. In every dose of vaccine, 300 ug of mutant IDH1 20-mer peptide was given alongside topical imiquimod. Here immunoSEQ multiplex PCR was the method, and the copy in TCRdb shows in-frame clones only, minus some. The sample records roughly 60,000 clones, 70% to 90% being singletons. No antigens are known for them. The input for sequencing was PBMCs, taken from a glioma patient whose treatment included an IDH1 peptide vaccine. The receptor set was obtained from a man aged 30 to 45 with glioma.

This clone was seen only once. The DNA for the CDR3 is TGTGCCAGCAGCAGAGTACAGGGGTCCAACTATGGCTACACCTTC. Its translation is CASSRVQGSNYGYTF. This chain connects TRBV9 to TRBJ1-2; TRBD1 matches 7 bases. Trimming took 4 bases from V and 2 from J; bases not matched to a gene: 8. Germline V gives CDR1 SGDLS, CDR2 YYNGEE. The CDR3 contains 15 residues.

The chain couples TRBV10-3 to TRBJ1-4; 7 bases map to TRBD1. Trimming took 6 bases from V and 0 from J; bases not matched to a gene: 4. Germline V gene data show CDR1 as ENHRY and CDR2 as SYGVKD. The CDR3 sequence is 15 residues long. The CDR3 loop is CAIRQGLATNEKLFF. The CDR3 DNA reads as TGTGCCATCAGACAGGGGCTGGCAACTAATGAAAAACTGTTTTTT.

J is TRBJ1-5 and V is TRBV18; D is uncertain. Germline loops: CDR1 KGHSH, CDR2 LQKENI. The CDR3 spans 14 residues. V was clipped by 3 bases and J by 4 bases, with 10 bases between them. CDR3 sequence: CASSPPDGNQPQHF. CDR3 bases: TGTGCCAGCTCACCCCCGGACGGGAATCAGCCCCAGCATTTT. Variable domain in full (rest from reference TRBV18 and TRBJ1-5): NAGVMQNPRHLVRRRGQEARLRCSPMKGHSHVYWYRQLPEEGLKFMVYLQKENIIDESGMPKERFSAEFPKEGPSILRIQQVVRGDSAAYFCASSPPDGNQPQHFGDGTRLSIL.

This chain connects TRBV19 to TRBJ1-2; TRBD1 might be the D (6 bases). CDR1 and CDR2 (germline): LNHDA, SQIVND (reference sequence). The CDR3 loop spans 13 amino acids. Trimming took off 6 bases at V and 8 bases at J, with 16 bases between the two ends. The CDR3 nucleotides are TGTGCCAGTAGCCCCCTGGGAGGGGGGGGCTACACCTTC. Protein sequence: CASSPLGGGGYTF.

The chain has TRBV20-1 and TRBJ1-1; D is possibly TRBD1 (5 bases). In germline, CDR1 is DFQATT, CDR2 SNEGSKA (reference sequence). Trimming shortened V by 8 bases and J by 8 bases, and 15 bases separated the two germline ends. This CDR3 is 11 amino acids long. This chain's CDR3 is CSYPTPGEAFF. The CDR3 bases are TGCAGTTATCCCACTCCAGGGGAAGCTTTCTTT.

In DNA, the CDR3 is TGTGCCAGCAGCTTAAAAAGGGTTAGCGACGAGCAGTACTTC. The encoded protein is CASSLKRVSDEQYF. The J gene is TRBJ2-7, the V gene TRBV7-8; D may be TRBD2 (5 bases). Trimming took 2 bases from V and 5 from J, leaving 13 bases between them. Germline V gene data show CDR1 as SGHVS and CDR2 as FQNEAQ. The CDR3 consists of 14 residues.

This clone was seen only once. The CDR3 bases are TGTGCCAGCAGTCACCCCAGGGGGCGCAACGAGCAGTACTTC. It translates to CASSHPRGRNEQYF. This rearrangement joins TRBV7-9 to TRBJ2-7, with 8 bases aligning to TRBD1. Germline CDR1 reads SEHNR; CDR2 reads FQNEAQ (reference sequence). The CDR3 is 14 amino acids. Trimming took 6 bases from V and 5 from J; bases not matched to a gene: 9.

The chain uses TRBV4-1 and TRBJ2-1; 9 positions agree with TRBD1. The germline V gene encodes CDR1 MGHRA and CDR2 YSYEKL. V was clipped by 6 bases and J by 5 bases; unmatched bases: 14. This CDR3 has 17 residues. The CDR3 is CASRPRVTDRGHNEQFF. Here the CDR3 DNA reads TGCGCCAGCAGACCAAGAGTCACGGACAGGGGACACAATGAGCAGTTCTTC.

The rearrangement links TRBV4-1 to TRBJ2-1; D gene uncertain. V was pared by 6 bases and J by 10 bases, with 7 bases between. Per germline, CDR1 MGHRA and CDR2 YSYEKL. This CDR3 region has 10 residues. The CDR3 loop reads CASSHREQFF. The CDR3 nucleotides read TGCGCCAGCAGTCATAGGGAGCAGTTCTTC.

Only one count was recorded for this clone. This chain connects TRBV18 to TRBJ2-3; 8 bases match TRBD2. CDR1 is KGHSH and CDR2 is LQKENI in the germline V gene. The CDR3 loop spans 15 amino acids. Trimming at V came to 4 bases and at J to 2 bases, leaving 5 bases not matched to a gene. The CDR3: CASSLRRGATDTQYF. The CDR3 DNA is TGTGCCAGCTCACTACGGCGGGGGGCCACAGATACGCAGTATTTT.

The chain has TRBV27 and TRBJ1-1, with D perhaps TRBD1 (6 bases). The CDR3 loop spans 14 amino acids. In germline, CDR1 is MNHEY, CDR2 SMNVEV (reference sequence). Trimming took 6 bases from V and 5 from J, leaving 16 bases between them. In DNA form, the CDR3 reads TGTGCCAGCAGGATTAGAAGGACAGAAACTGAAGCTTTCTTT. Protein: CASRIRRTETEAFF.

The sample holds one count of this clone. The genes are TRBV14 and TRBJ1-2, with 8 nucleotides matching TRBD1. CDR3 size: 18 residues. V gave up 0 bases and J gave up 4 bases; unmatched junction bases: 13. The germline gives CDR1 SGHDN, CDR2 FVKESK. CDR3 nucleotide sequence: TGTGCCAGCAGCCAAGATCGTCTCGACAGGGGATTTAGCTATGGCTACACCTTC. It translates to CASSQDRLDRGFSYGYTF.

The rearrangement joins TRBV5-1 to TRBJ2-7; a possible D gene is TRBD1 (6 bases). CDR1 SGHRS and CDR2 YFSETQ come from the germline V gene. The CDR3 extends over 15 amino acids. V lost 0 bases to trimming and J lost 2 bases, with 12 bases between them. CDR3 protein: CASSLGWWGPYEQYF. The CDR3 coding sequence is TGCGCCAGCAGCTTGGGGTGGTGGGGGCCCTACGAGCAGTACTTC.

J is TRBJ2-7 and V is TRBV4-1, with 11 positions matching TRBD2. The CDR3 spans 15 residues. Trimming took 1 base from V and 4 from J; bases not matched to a gene: 3. The germline V gene encodes CDR1 MGHRA and CDR2 YSYEKL. This CDR3 is CASSQGTSGGYEQYF. The CDR3, as DNA: TGCGCCAGCAGCCAAGGCACTAGCGGGGGTTACGAGCAGTACTTC.

The chain is built from TRBV21-1 and TRBJ2-5; TRBD2, as called in the table, went unchecked against the DNA. TRBV21-1 is an annotated pseudogene. The CDR3 length is 17 residues. In DNA, the CDR3 is TGTGCCAGCAGCAAAAGGACTAGCGAGAGGTACCAAGAGACCCAGTACTTC. This codes for CASSKRTSERYQETQYF.

The chain carries TRBV7-9 and TRBJ1-1, with 7 bases identical to TRBD1. This CDR3 contains 12 residues. In germline, CDR1 is SEHNR, CDR2 FQNEAQ (reference sequence). The V gene end was trimmed by 5 bases and the J gene end by 6 bases; junction bases not matched to a gene: 3. The DNA of the CDR3 is TGTGCCAGCAGCCTGGACAGGTCTGAAGCTTTCTTT. Its protein product is CASSLDRSEAFF.

The V gene is TRBV18, the J gene TRBJ1-1; D gene unclear. The length of the CDR3 is 15 residues. Germline CDR1 is KGHSH and CDR2 is LQKENI. V was shortened by 0 bases and J by 0 bases, with 8 bases between the two germline ends. The CDR3 DNA is TGTGCCAGCTCACCACCCGAAAAGATGAACACTGAAGCTTTCTTT. This sequence encodes CASSPPEKMNTEAFF.

The chain carries TRBV5-6 and TRBJ1-1, with 8 bases aligning to TRBD1. Germline V gene lookup returns CDR1 SGHDT and CDR2 YYEEEE. CDR3 length: 15 residues. J gave up 6 bases and V 0 bases, and 7 bases lay outside the gene matches. The CDR3 DNA reads as TGTGCCAGCAGCTTGGTACAGGGGGGGGTACCTGAAGCTTTCTTT. It specifies CASSLVQGGVPEAFF.

The chain has TRBV29-1 and TRBJ2-3; TRBD1 aligns across 7 bases. From germline, CDR1 is SQVTM and CDR2 ANQGSEA. CDR3 length: 15 residues. The ends lost 3 bases at V and 2 bases at J; junction bases unmatched: 8. The CDR3 sequence is CSVDQGQMFTDTQYF. CDR3 DNA sequence: TGCAGCGTTGATCAGGGACAGATGTTCACAGATACGCAGTATTTT.

The rearrangement links TRBV6-1 to TRBJ2-7; no definite D call. CDR1 MNHNS and CDR2 SASEGT come from the germline V gene. The CDR3 runs to 12 residues. Trimming shortened V by 6 bases and J by 0 bases, and 6 bases separated the two germline ends. CDR3 DNA sequence: TGTGCCAGCAGCTTGAGCTCCTACGAGCAGTACTTC. Protein: CASSLSSYEQYF.

The V call is TRBV2, the J call TRBJ1-6, with D tentatively TRBD1 (6 bases). Trimming removed 2 bases at V and 0 bases at J, with 17 bases between. CDR3 size: 19 residues. CDR1 is SNHLY and CDR2 is FYNNEI in the germline V gene. In nucleotides, the CDR3 is TGTGCCAGCAGTGAATGGGGGCCCGGCGTCAACTCCTATAATTCACCCCTCCACTTT. Translating gives CASSEWGPGVNSYNSPLHF.

The chain's CDR3 is CASSLGRSSTDTQYF. CDR3 DNA: TGTGCCAGCAGCTTGGGGAGATCTAGCACAGATACGCAGTATTTT. The V and J genes are TRBV11-2 and TRBJ2-3; a weak D match, TRBD2 (5 bases). V gave up 3 bases and J gave up 0 bases, with 10 bases separating them. Germline assignment: CDR1 SGHAT and CDR2 FQNNGV. The CDR3 is 15 amino acids.